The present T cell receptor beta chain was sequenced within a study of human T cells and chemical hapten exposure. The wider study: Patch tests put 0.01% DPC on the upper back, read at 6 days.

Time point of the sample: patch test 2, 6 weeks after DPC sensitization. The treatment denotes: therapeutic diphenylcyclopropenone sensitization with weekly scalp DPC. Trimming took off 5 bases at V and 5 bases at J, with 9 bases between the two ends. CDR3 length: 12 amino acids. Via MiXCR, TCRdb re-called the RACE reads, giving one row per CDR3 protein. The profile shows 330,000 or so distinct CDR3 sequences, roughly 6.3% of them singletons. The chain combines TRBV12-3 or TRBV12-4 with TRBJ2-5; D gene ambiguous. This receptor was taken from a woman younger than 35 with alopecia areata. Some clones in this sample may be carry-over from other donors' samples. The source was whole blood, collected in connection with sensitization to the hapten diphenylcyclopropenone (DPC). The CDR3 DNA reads TGTGCCAGCAGTCCCGAGGAGGAGACCCAGTACTTC. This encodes CASSPEEETQYF.